The clone carrying this T cell receptor beta chain was recorded at least ten times. The target antigen is unknown. The CDR3 is 15 residues long. With V trimmed by 5 bases and J by 6 bases, 12 bases remained unmatched. Germline CDR1 and CDR2: SGHVS and FQNEAQ. The entry originates in a study of T cells after yellow fever vaccination. Study-level points and caveats: Weaker overall was a secondary response that nonetheless peaked faster, on day 5 versus 15.

TCRdb used MiXCR to reprocess the 5' RACE reads, holding one entry per CDR3 protein. The sample records 300,000 to 350,000 distinct CDR3 sequences, around 4.3% being singletons. The input for sequencing was PBMCs, taken 15 days after the yellow fever booster vaccination. This receptor was obtained from a young man who received the YFV17D yellow fever vaccine. The chain employs TRBV7-8 and TRBJ2-7; TRBD1 agrees at 8 bases. CDR3 bases: TGTGCCAGCAGCACTCGGACAGGGCATATGGGCGAGCAGTACTTC. Residues: CASSTRTGHMGEQYF.